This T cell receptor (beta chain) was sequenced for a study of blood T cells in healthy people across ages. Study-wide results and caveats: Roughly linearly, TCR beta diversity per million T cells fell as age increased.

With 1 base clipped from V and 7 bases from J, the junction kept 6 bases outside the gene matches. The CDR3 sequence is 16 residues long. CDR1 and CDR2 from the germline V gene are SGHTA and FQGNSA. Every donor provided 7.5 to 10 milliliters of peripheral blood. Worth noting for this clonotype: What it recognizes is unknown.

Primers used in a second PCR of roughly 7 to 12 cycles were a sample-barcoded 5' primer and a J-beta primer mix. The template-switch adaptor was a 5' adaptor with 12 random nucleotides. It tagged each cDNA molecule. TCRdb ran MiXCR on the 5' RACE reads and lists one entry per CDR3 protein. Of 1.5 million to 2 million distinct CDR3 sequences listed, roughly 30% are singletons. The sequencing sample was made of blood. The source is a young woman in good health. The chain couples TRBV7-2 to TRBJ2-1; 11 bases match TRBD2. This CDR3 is CASSLGGTSGVNEQFF. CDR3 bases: TGTGCCAGCAGCTTAGGTGGGACTAGCGGCGTAAATGAGCAGTTCTTC. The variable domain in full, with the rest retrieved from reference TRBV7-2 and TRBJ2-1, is GAGVSQSPSNKVTEKGKDVELRCDPISGHTALYWYRQSLGQGLEFLIYFQGNSAPDKSGLPSDRFSAERTGGSVSTLTIQRTQQEDSAVYLCASSLGGTSGVNEQFFGPGTRLTVL.